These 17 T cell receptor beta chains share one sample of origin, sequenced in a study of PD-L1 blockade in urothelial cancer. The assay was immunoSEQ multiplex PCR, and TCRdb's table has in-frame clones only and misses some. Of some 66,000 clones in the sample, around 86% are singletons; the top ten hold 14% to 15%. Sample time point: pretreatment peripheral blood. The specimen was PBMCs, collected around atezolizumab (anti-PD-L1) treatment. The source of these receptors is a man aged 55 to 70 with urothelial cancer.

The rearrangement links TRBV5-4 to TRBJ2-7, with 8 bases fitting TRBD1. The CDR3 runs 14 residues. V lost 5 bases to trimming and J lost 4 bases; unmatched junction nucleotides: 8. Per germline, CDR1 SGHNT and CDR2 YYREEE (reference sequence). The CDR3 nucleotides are TGTGCCAGCAGGGGACAGGTAGGCGATTACGAGCAGTACTTC. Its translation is CASRGQVGDYEQYF.

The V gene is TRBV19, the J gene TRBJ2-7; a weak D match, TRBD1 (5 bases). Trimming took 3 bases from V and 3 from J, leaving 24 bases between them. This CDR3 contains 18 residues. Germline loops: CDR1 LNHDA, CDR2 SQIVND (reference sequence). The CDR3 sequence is CASSMRRGLGAAHYEQYF. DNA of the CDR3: TGTGCCAGTAGTATGAGAAGGGGCCTCGGAGCAGCCCACTACGAGCAGTACTTC.

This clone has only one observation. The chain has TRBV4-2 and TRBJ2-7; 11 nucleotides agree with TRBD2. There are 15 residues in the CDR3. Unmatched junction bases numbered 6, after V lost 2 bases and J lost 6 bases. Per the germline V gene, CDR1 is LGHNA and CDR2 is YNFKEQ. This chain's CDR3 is CASSQFSGGAGEQYF. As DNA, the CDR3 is TGTGCCAGCAGCCAATTTAGCGGGGGGGCCGGCGAGCAGTACTTC.

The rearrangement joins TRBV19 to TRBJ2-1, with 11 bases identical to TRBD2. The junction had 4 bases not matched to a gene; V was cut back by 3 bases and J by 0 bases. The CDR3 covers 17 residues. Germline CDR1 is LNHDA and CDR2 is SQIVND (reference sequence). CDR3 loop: CASSIATSGVSYNEQFF. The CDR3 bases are TGTGCCAGTAGTATTGCGACTAGCGGGGTCTCCTACAATGAGCAGTTCTTC.

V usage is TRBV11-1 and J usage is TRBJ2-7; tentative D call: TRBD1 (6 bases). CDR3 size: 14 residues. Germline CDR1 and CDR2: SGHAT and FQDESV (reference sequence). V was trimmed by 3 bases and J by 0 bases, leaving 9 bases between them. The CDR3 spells CASSFNRVSYEQYF. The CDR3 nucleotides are TGTGCCAGCAGCTTTAACAGGGTCTCCTACGAGCAGTACTTC. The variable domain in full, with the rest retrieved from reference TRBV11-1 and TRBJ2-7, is EAEVAQSPRYKITEKSQAVAFWCDPISGHATLYWYRQILGQGPELLVQFQDESVVDDSQLPKDRFSAERLKGVDSTLKIQPAELGDSAMYLCASSFNRVSYEQYFGPGTRLTVT.

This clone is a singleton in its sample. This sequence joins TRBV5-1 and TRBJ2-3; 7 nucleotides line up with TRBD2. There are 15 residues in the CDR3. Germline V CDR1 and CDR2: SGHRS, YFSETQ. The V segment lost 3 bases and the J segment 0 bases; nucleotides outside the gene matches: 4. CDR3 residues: CASSSSGVSTDTQYF. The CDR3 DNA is TGCGCCAGCAGCTCCAGCGGGGTAAGCACAGATACGCAGTATTTT.

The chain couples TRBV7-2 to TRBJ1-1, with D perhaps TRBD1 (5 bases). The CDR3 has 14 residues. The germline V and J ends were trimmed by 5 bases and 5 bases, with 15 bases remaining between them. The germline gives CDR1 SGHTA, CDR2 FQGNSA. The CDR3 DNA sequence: TGTGCCAGCAGCCCAGAGGCAGGGCGGACTGAAGCTTTCTTT. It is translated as CASSPEAGRTEAFF.

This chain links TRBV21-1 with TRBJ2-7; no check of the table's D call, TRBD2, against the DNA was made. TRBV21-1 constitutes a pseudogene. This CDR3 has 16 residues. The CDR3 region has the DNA TGTGCCAGCAGCAAAGCGCTGAGCGGGTCCTGGTACGAGCAGTACTTC. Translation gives CASSKALSGSWYEQYF.

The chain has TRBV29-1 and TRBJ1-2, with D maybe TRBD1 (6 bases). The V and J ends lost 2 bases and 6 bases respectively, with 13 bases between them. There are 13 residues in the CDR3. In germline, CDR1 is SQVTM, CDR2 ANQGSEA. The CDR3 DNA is TGCAGCGTTGAATTGGAGGGGGGGGATGGCTACACCTTC. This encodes CSVELEGGDGYTF.

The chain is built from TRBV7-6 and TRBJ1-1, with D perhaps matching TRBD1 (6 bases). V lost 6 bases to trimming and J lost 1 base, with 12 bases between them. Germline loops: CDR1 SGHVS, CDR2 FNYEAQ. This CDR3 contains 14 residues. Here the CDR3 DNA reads TGTGCCAGCAGGCACAGGGAGGGGAACACTGAAGCTTTCTTT. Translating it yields CASRHREGNTEAFF.

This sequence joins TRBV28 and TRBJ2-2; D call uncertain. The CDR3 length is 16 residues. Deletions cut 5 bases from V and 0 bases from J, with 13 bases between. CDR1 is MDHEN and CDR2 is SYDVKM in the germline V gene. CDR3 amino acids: CASSLTLGTNTGELFF. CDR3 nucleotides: TGTGCCAGCAGTCTAACCCTCGGTACGAACACCGGGGAGCTGTTTTTT.

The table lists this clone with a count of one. Here the CDR3 reads CASSPTPGQPYEQYF. CDR3 sequence (DNA): TGCGCCAGCAGCCCCACGCCGGGACAGCCTTACGAGCAGTACTTC. The chain combines TRBV4-1 with TRBJ2-7, with 7 bases that match TRBD1. V gave up 4 bases and J gave up 4 bases; unmatched junction bases: 10. The CDR3 is 15 amino acids. Germline V gene sequence: CDR1 MGHRA, CDR2 YSYEKL.

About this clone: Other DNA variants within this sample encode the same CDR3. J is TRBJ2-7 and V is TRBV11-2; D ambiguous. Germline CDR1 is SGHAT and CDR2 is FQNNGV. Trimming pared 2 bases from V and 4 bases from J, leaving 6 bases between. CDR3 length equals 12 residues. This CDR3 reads CASSLLSYEQYF. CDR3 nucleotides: TGTGCCAGCAGCTTACTGTCTTACGAGCAGTACTTC.

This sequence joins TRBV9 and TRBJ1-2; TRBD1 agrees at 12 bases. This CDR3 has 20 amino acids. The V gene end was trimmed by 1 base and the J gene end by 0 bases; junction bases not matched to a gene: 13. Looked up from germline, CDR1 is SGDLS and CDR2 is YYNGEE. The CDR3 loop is CASSVRPTGTGGIPNYGYTF. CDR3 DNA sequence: TGTGCCAGCAGCGTACGTCCGACCGGGACAGGGGGCATACCTAACTATGGCTACACCTTC.

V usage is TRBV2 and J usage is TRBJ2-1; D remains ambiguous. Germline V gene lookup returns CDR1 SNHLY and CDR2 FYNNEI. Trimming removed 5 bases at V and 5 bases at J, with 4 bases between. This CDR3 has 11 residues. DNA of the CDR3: TGTGCCAGCAGTTATAACAATGAGCAGTTCTTC. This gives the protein CASSYNNEQFF.

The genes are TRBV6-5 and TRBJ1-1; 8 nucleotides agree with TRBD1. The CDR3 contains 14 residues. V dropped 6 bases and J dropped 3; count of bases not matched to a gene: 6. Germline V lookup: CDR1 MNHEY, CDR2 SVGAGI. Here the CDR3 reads CASRHLDRDTEAFF. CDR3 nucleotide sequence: TGTGCCAGCAGACACCTGGACAGGGACACTGAAGCTTTCTTT.

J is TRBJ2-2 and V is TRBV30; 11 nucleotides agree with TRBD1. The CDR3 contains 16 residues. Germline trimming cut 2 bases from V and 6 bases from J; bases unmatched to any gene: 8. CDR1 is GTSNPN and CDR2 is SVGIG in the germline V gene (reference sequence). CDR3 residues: CAWSTPRTGGSGELFF. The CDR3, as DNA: TGTGCCTGGAGTACTCCAAGGACAGGGGGCTCCGGGGAGCTGTTTTTT. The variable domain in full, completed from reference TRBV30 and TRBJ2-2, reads SQTIHQWPATLVQPVGSPLSLECTVEGTSNPNLYWYRQAAGRGLQLLFYSVGIGQISSEVPQNLSASRPQDRQFILSSKKLLLSDSGFYLCAWSTPRTGGSGELFFGEGSRLTVL.